The present T cell receptor (beta chain) was sequenced within a study of blood T cell repertoires in COVID-19. As for the study in general: Both acute and convalescent COVID-19 samples were obtained from the United States, Italy and Spain.

Authors' analysis steps: By means of reference gene primer amplification, nucleated cell counts were estimated. The data were produced by immunoSEQ multiplex PCR, yet TCRdb's version contains in-frame clones alone and is incomplete. The DNA gave D and trimming, while V, J and clone size come from that table. The sample contains a few hundred thousand clones, over 75% of which appear only once. Germline loops: CDR1 SGDLS, CDR2 YYNGEE. The ends lost 3 bases at V and 2 bases at J; junction bases unmatched: 5. CDR3 length equals 15 residues. The clonotype originates from a young woman with COVID-19, enrolled during active disease. Specimen: peripheral blood. The chain carries TRBV9 and TRBJ2-1, with 7 positions matching TRBD2. The CDR3 sequence is CASSDSSGTYNEQFF. CDR3 nucleotide sequence: TGTGCCAGCAGCGATAGCAGCGGGACCTACAATGAGCAGTTCTTC.